The clone carrying this TCR beta chain came up a few times. The data derive from a study of CDR3 diversity in severe acne. Per germline, CDR1 MNHEY and CDR2 SMNVEV (reference sequence). Losses at the gene ends were 3 bases for V and 3 bases for J; bases not matched to a gene: 7. The CDR3 runs 16 residues. TCRdb re-called the PCR reads with MiXCR, one entry per CDR3 protein. The sample has about 84,000 distinct CDR3 sequences, approximately 51% seen once. This TCR was recovered from a male donor in good health, without acne. Sequencing used blood. V and J are TRBV27 and TRBJ2-2; 7 positions match TRBD2. CDR3 nucleotides: TGTGCCAGCAGTTTTATCGGGCTAGCGGACACCGGGGAGCTGTTTTTT. Translation gives CASSFIGLADTGELFF.